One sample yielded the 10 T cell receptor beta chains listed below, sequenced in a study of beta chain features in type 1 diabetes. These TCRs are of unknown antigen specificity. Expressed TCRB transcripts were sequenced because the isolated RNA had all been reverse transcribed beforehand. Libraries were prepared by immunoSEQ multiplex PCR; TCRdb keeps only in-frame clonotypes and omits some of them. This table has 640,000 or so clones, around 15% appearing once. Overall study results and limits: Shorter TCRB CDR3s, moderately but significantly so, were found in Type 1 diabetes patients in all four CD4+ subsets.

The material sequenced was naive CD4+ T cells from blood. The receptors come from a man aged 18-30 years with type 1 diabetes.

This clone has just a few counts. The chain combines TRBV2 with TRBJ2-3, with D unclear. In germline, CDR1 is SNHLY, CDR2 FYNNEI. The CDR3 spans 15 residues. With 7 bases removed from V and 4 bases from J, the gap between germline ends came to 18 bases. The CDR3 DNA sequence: TGTGCCAGCATACCAAGTAGGAGAAAAGCAGATACGCAGTATTTT. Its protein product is CASIPSRRKADTQYF.

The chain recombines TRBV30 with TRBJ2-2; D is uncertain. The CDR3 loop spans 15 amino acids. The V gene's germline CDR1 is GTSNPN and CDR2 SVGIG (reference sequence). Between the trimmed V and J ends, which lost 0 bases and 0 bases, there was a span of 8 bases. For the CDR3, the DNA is TGTGCCTGGAGTGTCTTTGGGGCGAACACCGGGGAGCTGTTTTTT. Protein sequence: CAWSVFGANTGELFF.

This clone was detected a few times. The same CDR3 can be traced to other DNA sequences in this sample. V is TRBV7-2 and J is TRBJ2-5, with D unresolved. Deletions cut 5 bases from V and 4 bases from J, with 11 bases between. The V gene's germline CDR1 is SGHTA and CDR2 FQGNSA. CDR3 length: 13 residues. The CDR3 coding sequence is TGTGCCAGCAGCCCGGGTCGACGAGAGACCCAGTACTTC. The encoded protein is CASSPGRRETQYF.

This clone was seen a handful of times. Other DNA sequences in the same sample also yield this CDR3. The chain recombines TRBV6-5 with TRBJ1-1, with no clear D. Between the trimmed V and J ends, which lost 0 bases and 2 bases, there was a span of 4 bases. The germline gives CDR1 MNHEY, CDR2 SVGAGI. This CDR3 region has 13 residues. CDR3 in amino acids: CASSYSRNTEAFF. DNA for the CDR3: TGTGCCAGCAGTTACTCTCGAAACACTGAAGCTTTCTTT.

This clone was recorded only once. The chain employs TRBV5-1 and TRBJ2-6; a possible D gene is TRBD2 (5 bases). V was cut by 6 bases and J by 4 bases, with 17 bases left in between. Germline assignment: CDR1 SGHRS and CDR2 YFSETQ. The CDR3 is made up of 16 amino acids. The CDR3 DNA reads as TGCGCCAGCACCGGACTGTTTTCCGCCGGGGCCAACGTCCTGACTTTC. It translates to CASTGLFSAGANVLTF.

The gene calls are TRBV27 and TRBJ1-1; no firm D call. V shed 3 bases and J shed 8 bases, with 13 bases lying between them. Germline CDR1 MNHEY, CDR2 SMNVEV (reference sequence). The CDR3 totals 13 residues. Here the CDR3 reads CASSFLPQQEAFF. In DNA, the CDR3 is TGTGCCAGCAGTTTCCTACCCCAGCAGGAAGCTTTCTTT.

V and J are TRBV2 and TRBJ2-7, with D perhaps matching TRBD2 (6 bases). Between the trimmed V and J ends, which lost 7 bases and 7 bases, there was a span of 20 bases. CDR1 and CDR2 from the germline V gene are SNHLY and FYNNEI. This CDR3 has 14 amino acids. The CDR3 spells CASKPGLPQEEQYF. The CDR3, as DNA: TGTGCCAGCAAACCGGGACTCCCCCAGGAGGAGCAGTACTTC.

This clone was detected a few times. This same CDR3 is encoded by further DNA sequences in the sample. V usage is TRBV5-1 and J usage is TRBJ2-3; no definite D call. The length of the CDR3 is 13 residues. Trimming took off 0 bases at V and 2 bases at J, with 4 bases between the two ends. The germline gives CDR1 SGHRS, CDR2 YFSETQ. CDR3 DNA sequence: TGCGCCAGCAGCTTGGTGCCCACAGATACGCAGTATTTT. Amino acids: CASSLVPTDTQYF.

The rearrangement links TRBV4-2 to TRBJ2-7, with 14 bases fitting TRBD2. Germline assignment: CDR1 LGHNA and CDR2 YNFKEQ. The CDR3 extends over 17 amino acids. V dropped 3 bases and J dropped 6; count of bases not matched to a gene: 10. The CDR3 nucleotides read TGTGCCAGCAGCCAGTCCGGGACTAGCGGGAGATCGGCCGAGCAGTACTTC. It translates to CASSQSGTSGRSAEQYF.

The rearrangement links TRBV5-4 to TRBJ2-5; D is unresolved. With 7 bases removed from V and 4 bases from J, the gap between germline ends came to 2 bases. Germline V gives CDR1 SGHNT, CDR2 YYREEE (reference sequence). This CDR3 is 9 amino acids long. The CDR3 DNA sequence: TGTGCCAGCTCAGAGACCCAGTACTTC. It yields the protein CASSETQYF.